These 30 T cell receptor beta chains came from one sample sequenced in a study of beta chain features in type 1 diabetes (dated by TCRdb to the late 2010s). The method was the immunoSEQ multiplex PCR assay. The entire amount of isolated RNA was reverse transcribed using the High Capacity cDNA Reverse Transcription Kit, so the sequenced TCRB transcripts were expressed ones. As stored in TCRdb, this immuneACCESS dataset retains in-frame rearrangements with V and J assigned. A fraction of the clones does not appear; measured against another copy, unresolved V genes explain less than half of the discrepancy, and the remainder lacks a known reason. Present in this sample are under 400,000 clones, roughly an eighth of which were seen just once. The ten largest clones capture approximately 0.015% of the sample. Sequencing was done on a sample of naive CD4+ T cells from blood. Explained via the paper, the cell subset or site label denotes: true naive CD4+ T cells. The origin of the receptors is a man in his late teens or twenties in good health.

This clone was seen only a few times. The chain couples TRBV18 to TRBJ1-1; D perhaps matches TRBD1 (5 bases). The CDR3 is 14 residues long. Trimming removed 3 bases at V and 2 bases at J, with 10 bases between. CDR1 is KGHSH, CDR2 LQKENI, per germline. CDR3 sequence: CASSPGGINTEAFF. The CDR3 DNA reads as TGTGCCAGCTCACCCGGGGGGATCAACACTGAAGCTTTCTTT.

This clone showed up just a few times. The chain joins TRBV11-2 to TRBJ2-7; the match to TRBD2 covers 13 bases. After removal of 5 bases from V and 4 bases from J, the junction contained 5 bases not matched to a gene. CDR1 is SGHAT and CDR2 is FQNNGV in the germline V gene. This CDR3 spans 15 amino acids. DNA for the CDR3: TGTGCCAGCAGCCCCGGACTAGCGGGAGTATACGAGCAGTACTTC. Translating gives CASSPGLAGVYEQYF.

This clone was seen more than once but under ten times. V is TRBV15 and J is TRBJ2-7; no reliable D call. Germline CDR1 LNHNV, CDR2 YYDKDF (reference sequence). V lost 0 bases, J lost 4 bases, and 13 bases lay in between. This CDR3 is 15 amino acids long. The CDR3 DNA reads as TGTGCCACCAGCAGAGATCGACTCGCTCAATACGAGCAGTACTTC. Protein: CATSRDRLAQYEQYF. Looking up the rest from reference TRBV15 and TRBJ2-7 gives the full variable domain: DAMVIQNPRYQVTQFGKPVTLSCSQTLNHNVMYWYQQKSSQAPKLLFHYYDKDFNNEADTPDNFQSRRPNTSFCFLDIRSPGLGDTAMYLCATSRDRLAQYEQYFGPGTRLTVT.

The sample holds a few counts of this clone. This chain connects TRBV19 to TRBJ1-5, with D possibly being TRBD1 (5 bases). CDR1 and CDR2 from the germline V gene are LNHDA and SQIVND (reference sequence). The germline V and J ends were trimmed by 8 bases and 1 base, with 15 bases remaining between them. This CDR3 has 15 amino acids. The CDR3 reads CASVLGGLSNQPQHF. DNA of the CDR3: TGTGCCAGTGTCTTGGGGGGTCTAAGCAATCAGCCCCAGCATTTT.

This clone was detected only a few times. CDR3 DNA sequence: TGTGCCAGCAGCCAAGCTGGCTTAAATTCACCCCTCCACTTT. Amino acids: CASSQAGLNSPLHF. The chain couples TRBV14 to TRBJ1-6; D remains unclear. Germline CDR1 and CDR2: SGHDN and FVKESK. Deletions cut 1 base from V and 7 bases from J, with 8 bases between. This CDR3 has 14 residues. Full variable domain (rest looked up from reference TRBV14 and TRBJ1-6): EAGVTQFPSHSVIEKGQTVTLRCDPISGHDNLYWYRRVMGKEIKFLLHFVKESKQDESGMPNNRFLAERTGGTYSTLKVQPAELEDSGVYFCASSQAGLNSPLHFGNGTRLTVT.

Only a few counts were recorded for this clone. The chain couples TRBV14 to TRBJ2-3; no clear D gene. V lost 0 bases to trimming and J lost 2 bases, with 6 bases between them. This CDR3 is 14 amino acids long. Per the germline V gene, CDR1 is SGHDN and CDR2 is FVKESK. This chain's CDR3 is CASSQEPLTDTQYF. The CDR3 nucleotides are TGTGCCAGCAGCCAAGAGCCACTCACAGATACGCAGTATTTT.

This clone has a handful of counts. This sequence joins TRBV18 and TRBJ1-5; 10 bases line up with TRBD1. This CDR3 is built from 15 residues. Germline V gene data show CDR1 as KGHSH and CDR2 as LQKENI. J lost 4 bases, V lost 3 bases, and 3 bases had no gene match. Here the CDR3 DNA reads TGTGCCAGCTCACCGGGACAGGGGCGGAATCAGCCCCAGCATTTT. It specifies CASSPGQGRNQPQHF.

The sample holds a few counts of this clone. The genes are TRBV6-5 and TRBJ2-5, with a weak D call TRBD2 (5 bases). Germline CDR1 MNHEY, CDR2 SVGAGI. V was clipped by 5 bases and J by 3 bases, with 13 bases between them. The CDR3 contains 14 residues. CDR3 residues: CASSSRAGEETQYF. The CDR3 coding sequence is TGTGCCAGCAGTAGCCGGGCCGGGGAAGAGACCCAGTACTTC.

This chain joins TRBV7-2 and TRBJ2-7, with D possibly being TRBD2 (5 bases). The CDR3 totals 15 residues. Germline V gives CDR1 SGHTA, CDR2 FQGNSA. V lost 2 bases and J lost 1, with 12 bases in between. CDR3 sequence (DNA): TGTGCCAGCAGCTTATTCGGGGTAGGGTCCTACGAGCAGTACTTC. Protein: CASSLFGVGSYEQYF.

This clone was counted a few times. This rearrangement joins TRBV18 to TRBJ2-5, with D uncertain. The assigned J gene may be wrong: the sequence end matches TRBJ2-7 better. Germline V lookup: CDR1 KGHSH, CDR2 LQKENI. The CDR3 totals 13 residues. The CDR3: CASSTQSSYEQYF. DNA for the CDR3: TGTGCCAGCTCAACACAGAGCTCCTACGAGCAGTACTTC.

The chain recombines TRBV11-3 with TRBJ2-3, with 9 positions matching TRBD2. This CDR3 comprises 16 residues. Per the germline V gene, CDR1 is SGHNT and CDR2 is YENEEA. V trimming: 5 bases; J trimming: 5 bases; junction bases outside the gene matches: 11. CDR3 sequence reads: CASSPSTGTSLDTQYF. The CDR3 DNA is TGTGCCAGCAGCCCATCTACCGGGACTAGCTTAGATACGCAGTATTTT.

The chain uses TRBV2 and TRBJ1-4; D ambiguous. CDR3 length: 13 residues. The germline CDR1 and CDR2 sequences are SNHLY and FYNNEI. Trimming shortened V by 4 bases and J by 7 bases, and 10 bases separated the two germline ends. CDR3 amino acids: CASSGGLGEKLFF. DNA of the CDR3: TGTGCCAGCAGTGGAGGGTTGGGTGAAAAACTGTTTTTT.

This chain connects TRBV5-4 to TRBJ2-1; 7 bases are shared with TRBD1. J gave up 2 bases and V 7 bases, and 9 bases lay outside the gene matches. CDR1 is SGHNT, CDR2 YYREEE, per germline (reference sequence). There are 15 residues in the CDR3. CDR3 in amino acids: CASGTGTATYNEQFF. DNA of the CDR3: TGTGCCAGCGGGACCGGGACAGCTACCTACAATGAGCAGTTCTTC.

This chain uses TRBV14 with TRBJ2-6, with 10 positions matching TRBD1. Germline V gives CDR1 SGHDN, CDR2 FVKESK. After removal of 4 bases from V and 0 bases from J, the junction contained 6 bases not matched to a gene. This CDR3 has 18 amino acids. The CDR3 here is CASSPWDRGLSGANVLTF. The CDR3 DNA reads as TGTGCCAGCAGCCCCTGGGACAGGGGACTCTCTGGGGCCAACGTCCTGACTTTC.

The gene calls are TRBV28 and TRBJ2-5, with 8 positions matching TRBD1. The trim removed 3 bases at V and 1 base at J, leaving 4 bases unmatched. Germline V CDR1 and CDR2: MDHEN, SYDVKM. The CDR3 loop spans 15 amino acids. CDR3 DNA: TGTGCCAGCAGTTTCAGGGGGCACATCCAAGAGACCCAGTACTTC. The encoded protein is CASSFRGHIQETQYF.

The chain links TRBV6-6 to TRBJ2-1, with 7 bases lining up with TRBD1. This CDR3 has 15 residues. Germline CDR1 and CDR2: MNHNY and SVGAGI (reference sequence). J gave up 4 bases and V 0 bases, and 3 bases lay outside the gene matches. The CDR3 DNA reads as TGTGCCAGCAGTTACTCGAAGGGGGCGTACAATGAGCAGTTCTTC. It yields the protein CASSYSKGAYNEQFF.

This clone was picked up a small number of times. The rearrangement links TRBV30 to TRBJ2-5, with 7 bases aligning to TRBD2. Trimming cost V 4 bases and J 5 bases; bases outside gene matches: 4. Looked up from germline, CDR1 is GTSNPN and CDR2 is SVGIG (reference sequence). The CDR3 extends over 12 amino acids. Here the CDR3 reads CAWTTGGETQYF. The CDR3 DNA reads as TGTGCCTGGACAACCGGGGGGGAGACCCAGTACTTC.

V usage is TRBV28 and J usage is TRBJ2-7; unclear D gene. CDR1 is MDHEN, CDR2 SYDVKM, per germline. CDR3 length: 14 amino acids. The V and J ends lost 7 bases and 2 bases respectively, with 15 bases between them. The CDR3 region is CASIPSLRPYEQYF. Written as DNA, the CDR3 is TGTGCCAGCATCCCCTCCTTGCGGCCCTACGAGCAGTACTTC.

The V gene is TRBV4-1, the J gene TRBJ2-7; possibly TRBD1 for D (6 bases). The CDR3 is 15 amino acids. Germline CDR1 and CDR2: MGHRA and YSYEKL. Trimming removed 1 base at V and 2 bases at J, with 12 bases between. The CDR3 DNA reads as TGCGCCAGCAGCCAAGGCCCAGGGGACACCTACGAGCAGTACTTC. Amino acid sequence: CASSQGPGDTYEQYF.

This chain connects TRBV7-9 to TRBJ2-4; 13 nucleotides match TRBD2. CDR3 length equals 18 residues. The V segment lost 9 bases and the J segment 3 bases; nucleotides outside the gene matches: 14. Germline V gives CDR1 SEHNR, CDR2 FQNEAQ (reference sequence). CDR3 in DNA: TGTGCCAGTACGCCGGGACTAGCGGGGCTCGGGCTCAAAAACATTCAGTACTTC. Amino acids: CASTPGLAGLGLKNIQYF.

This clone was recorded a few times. Here the CDR3 reads CASSLAGNTDTQYF. As DNA, the CDR3 is TGTGCCAGCAGCTTGGCGGGCAACACAGATACGCAGTATTTT. The V gene is TRBV11-3, the J gene TRBJ2-3; a possible D gene is TRBD2 (5 bases). Deletions cut 3 bases from V and 2 bases from J, with 9 bases between. Germline loops: CDR1 SGHNT, CDR2 YENEEA. The CDR3 loop spans 14 amino acids.

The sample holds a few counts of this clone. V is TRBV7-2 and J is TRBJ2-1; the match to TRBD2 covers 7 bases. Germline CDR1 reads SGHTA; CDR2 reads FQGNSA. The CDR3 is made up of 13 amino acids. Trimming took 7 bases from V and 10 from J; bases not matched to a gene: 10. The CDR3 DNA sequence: TGTGCCAGCAACCCGGGCGGGAGTGACGAGCAGTTCTTC. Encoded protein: CASNPGGSDEQFF. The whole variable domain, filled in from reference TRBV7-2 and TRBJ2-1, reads GAGVSQSPSNKVTEKGKDVELRCDPISGHTALYWYRQSLGQGLEFLIYFQGNSAPDKSGLPSDRFSAERTGGSVSTLTIQRTQQEDSAVYLCASNPGGSDEQFFGPGTRLTVL.

CDR3 loop: CAWSPLRGRNTEAFF. The CDR3 coding sequence is TGTGCCTGGAGCCCCCTCCGGGGGAGGAACACTGAAGCTTTCTTT. This chain joins TRBV30 and TRBJ1-1; perhaps TRBD1 as D (5 bases). With 3 bases removed from V and 1 base from J, the gap between germline ends came to 15 bases. Germline V gene data show CDR1 as GTSNPN and CDR2 as SVGIG (reference sequence). The CDR3 runs 15 residues. Drawing the rest from reference TRBV30 and TRBJ1-1, the complete variable domain is SQTIHQWPATLVQPVGSPLSLECTVEGTSNPNLYWYRQAAGRGLQLLFYSVGIGQISSEVPQNLSASRPQDRQFILSSKKLLLSDSGFYLCAWSPLRGRNTEAFFGQGTRLTVV.

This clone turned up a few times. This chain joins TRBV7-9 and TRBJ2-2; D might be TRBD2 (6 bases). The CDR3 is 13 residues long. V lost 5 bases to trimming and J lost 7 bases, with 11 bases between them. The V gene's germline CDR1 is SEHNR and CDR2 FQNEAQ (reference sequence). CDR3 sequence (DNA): TGTGCCAGCAGCGTTGGAGGGATCGGGGAGCTGTTTTTT. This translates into CASSVGGIGELFF. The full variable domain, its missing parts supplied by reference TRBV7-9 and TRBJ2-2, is DTGVSQNPRHKITKRGQNVTFRCDPISEHNRLYWYRQTLGQGPEFLTYFQNEAQLEKSRLLSDRFSAERPKGSFSTLEIQRTEQGDSAMYLCASSVGGIGELFFGEGSRLTVL.

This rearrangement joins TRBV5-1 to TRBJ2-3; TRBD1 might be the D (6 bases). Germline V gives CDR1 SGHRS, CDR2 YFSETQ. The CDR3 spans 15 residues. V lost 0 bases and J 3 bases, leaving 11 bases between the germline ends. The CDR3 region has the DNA TGCGCCAGCAGCTTGGACACAGGGAGTACAGATACGCAGTATTTT. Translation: CASSLDTGSTDTQYF.

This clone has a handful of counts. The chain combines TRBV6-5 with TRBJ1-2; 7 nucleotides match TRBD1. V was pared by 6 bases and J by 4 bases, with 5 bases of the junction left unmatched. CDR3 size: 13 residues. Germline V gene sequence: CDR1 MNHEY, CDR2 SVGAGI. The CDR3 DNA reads TGTGCCAGCAGACCGGGACAGACCTATGGCTACACCTTC. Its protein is CASRPGQTYGYTF.

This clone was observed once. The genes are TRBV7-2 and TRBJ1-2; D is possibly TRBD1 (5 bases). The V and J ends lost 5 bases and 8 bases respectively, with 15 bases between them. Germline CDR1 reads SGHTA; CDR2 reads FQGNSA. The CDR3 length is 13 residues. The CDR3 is CASSLGLARGYTF. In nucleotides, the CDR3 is TGTGCCAGCAGCCTGGGACTCGCCAGGGGCTACACCTTC. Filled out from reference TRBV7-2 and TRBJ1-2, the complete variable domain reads GAGVSQSPSNKVTEKGKDVELRCDPISGHTALYWYRQSLGQGLEFLIYFQGNSAPDKSGLPSDRFSAERTGGSVSTLTIQRTQQEDSAVYLCASSLGLARGYTFGSGTRLTVV.

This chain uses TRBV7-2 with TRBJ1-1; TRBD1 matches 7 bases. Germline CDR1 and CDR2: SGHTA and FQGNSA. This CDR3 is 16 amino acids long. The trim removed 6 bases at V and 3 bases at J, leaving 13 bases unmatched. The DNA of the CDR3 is TGTGCCAGCAGTGGACAGGTCCTTCCTGATGACACTGAAGCTTTCTTT. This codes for CASSGQVLPDDTEAFF.

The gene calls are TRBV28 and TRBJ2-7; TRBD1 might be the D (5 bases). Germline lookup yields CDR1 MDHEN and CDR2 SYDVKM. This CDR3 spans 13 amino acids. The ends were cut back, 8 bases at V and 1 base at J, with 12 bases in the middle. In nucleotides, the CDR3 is TGTGCCAGCGTCGTACCAGGGTCCTACGAGCAGTACTTC. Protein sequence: CASVVPGSYEQYF.

DNA for the CDR3: TGTGCCAGCAGCTTAATCCTTAGTGAGCAGTTCTTC. It translates to CASSLILSEQFF. V gene TRBV7-6 combines with J gene TRBJ2-1; unclear D gene. This CDR3 region has 12 residues. Germline CDR1 SGHVS, CDR2 FNYEAQ. V was shortened by 2 bases and J by 9 bases, with 8 bases between the two germline ends.